This TCR beta chain is drawn from a study of human T cells and chemical hapten exposure. General study results and limits: DPC sensitization produced no change in TCRs with frequency above 1 in 1000.

Documented time point: patch test 3, about 24 weeks after DPC sensitization. As to treatment: therapeutic diphenylcyclopropenone sensitization with weekly scalp DPC. Alopecia patients between 18 and 70 years old and suitable for DPC were used as donors. The starting material, unfractionated whole blood, was used for total RNA extraction. This clonotype was seen a few times. No antigen is known for it. The CDR3 extends over 16 amino acids. The germline CDR1 and CDR2 sequences are LGHNA and YNFKEQ. Losses at the gene ends were 4 bases for V and 9 bases for J; bases not matched to a gene: 11. TCRdb fed the RACE reads into MiXCR, producing one record per CDR3 protein. Of about 97,000 distinct CDR3 sequences listed, 27% are singletons.

This sequence joins TRBV4-2 and TRBJ2-1; 11 bases map to TRBD2. Specimen: whole blood, collected in connection with sensitization to the hapten diphenylcyclopropenone (DPC). The receptor comes from a man between 40 and 49 years old with alopecia areata. Some clones in this sample may be carry-over from other donors' samples. CDR3 sequence: CASSRLAGGPIGEQFF. CDR3 bases: TGTGCCAGCAGCCGATTAGCGGGAGGGCCTATAGGTGAGCAGTTCTTC.